The next 3 T cell receptor beta chains were all read from a single sample in a study of shared clonotypes between healthy human individuals. Clones were read by immunoSEQ multiplex PCR, and TCRdb kept only the in-frame ones, dropping some. Of 490,000 or so clones in the sample, roughly four fifths are singletons; the top ten hold 13%. The sample was PBMCs. Source of these receptors: a woman between 40 and 50 years old in good health. Some clones in this sample may be carry-over from other donors' samples.

The chain links TRBV30 to TRBJ1-2; 7 bases align to TRBD1. The CDR3 totals 13 residues. V was clipped by 4 bases and J by 2 bases; unmatched bases: 4. Germline V gene sequence: CDR1 GTSNPN, CDR2 SVGIG (reference sequence). CDR3 sequence: CAWKRGRNYGYTF. For the CDR3, the DNA is TGTGCCTGGAAAAGGGGGCGAAACTATGGCTACACCTTC. The variable domain in full, with the rest retrieved from reference TRBV30 and TRBJ1-2, is SQTIHQWPATLVQPVGSPLSLECTVEGTSNPNLYWYRQAAGRGLQLLFYSVGIGQISSEVPQNLSASRPQDRQFILSSKKLLLSDSGFYLCAWKRGRNYGYTFGSGTRLTVV.

The chain carries TRBV27 and TRBJ2-7; D might be TRBD1 or TRBD2, each matching 5 bases. Germline lookup yields CDR1 MNHEY and CDR2 SMNVEV (reference sequence). V lost 5 bases and J lost 2, with 10 bases in between. The CDR3 spans 13 residues. CDR3 sequence (DNA): TGTGCCAGCAGTCGGGACGGAACCTACGAGCAGTACTTC. The encoded protein is CASSRDGTYEQYF.

The chain uses TRBV7-3 and TRBJ1-3; D gene unclear. CDR3 length: 14 residues. V was cut by 2 bases and J by 0 bases, with 5 bases left in between. CDR1 and CDR2 (germline): SGHTA, FQGTGA. The CDR3 DNA sequence: TGTGCCAGCAGCTTAGGGAGCTCTGGAAACACCATATATTTT. Protein: CASSLGSSGNTIYF.